The clone carrying this T cell receptor (beta chain) was seen repeatedly, ten times or more. The sample belongs to a study of T cells in Graves' hyperthyroidism and ophthalmopathy. The CDR3 runs to 11 residues. The ends were cut back, 7 bases at V and 6 bases at J, with 9 bases in the middle. From germline, CDR1 is MDHEN and CDR2 SYDVKM. RNA transcripts served as the template for amplifying TCR beta CDR3 regions. The HTBI primer set served for first-round RT-PCR of the TCR CDR3. Each CDR3 protein is one row after TCRdb ran MiXCR on the multiplex PCR reads. This table holds some 700,000 distinct CDR3 sequences, 15% to 20% found once.

The receptor was derived from a man aged 50 to 60 with Graves' hyperthyroidism. Sequencing was carried out using blood. This sequence joins TRBV28 and TRBJ1-1; D ambiguous. This CDR3 reads CASIRVAEAFF. DNA of the CDR3: TGTGCCAGCATTCGGGTCGCTGAAGCTTTCTTT.